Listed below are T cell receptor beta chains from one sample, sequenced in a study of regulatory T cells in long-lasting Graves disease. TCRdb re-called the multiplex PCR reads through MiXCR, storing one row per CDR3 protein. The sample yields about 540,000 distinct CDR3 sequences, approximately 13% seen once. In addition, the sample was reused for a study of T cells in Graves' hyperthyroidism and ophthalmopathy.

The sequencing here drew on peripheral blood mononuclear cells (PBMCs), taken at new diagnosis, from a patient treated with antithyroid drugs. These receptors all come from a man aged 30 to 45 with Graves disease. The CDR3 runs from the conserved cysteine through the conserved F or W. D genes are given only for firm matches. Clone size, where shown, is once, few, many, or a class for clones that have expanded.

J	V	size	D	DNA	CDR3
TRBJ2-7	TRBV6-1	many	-	TGTGCCAGCAGCAACGGTGGGGGAGACGAGCAGTACTTC	CASSNGGGDEQYF
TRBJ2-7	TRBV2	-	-	TGTGCCAGCAGTAAAAGGGCAGGGGGGGCCACCTACGAGCAGTACTTC	CASSKRAGGATYEQYF
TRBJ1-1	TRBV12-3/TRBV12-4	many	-	TGTGCCAGCAGCCTGACTTGGCGGGCTTTCTTT	CASSLTWRAFF
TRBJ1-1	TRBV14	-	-	TGTGCCAGCAGCCAGGGGAGGGACACTGAAGCTTTCTTT	CASSQGRDTEAFF
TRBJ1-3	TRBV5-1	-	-	TGCGCCAGCAGCTGGGGGCCGGGAGAAACCATATATTTT	CASSWGPGETIYF
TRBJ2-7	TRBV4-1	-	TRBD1	TGCGCCAGCAGCCAAGATGGGACAGGCCCCTACGAGCAGTACTTC	CASSQDGTGPYEQYF
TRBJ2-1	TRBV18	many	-	TGTGCCAGCTCACTCCCCGTCATATACAATGAGCAGTTCTTC	CASSLPVIYNEQFF
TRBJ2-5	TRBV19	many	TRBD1	TGTGCCAGTAGCTCGACAGGGGGCGGGGAAGAGACCCAGTACTTC	CASSSTGGGEETQYF
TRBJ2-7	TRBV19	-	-	TGTGCCAGTAGTATCCAAGGTCGCCTCTACGAGCAGTACTTC	CASSIQGRLYEQYF
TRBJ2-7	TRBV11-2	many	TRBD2	TGTGCCAGCAGCCCGATAGCGGGAGCCTACGAGCAGTACTTC	CASSPIAGAYEQYF
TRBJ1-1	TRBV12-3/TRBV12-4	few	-	TGTGCCAGCAGGGCAGGCCTCTCAGCTTTCTTT	CASRAGLSAFF
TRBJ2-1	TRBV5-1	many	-	TGCGCCAGCAGCTTGGTCCGGTACAATGAGCAGTTCTTC	CASSLVRYNEQFF
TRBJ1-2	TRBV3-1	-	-	TGTGCCAGCAGCCAAGATTTGACACCGATTTATGGCTACACCTTC	CASSQDLTPIYGYTF
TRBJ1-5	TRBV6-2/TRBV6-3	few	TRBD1	TGTGCCAGCAGATTTGGGACAGAGGGAAATCAGCCCCAGCATTTT	CASRFGTEGNQPQHF
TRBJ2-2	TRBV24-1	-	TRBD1	TGTGCCACCAGTGATCAAAAACGGGACAGGGGTCCGGCCGGGGAGCTGTTTTTT	CATSDQKRDRGPAGELFF
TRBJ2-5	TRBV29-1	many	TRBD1	TGCAGCGGGACGACAGGGGGCCAAGAGACCCAGTACTTC	CSGTTGGQETQYF
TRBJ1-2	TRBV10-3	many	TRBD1	TGTGCCATCAGAGTCGGACAGGGTGTTTTCGATGGCTACACCTTC	CAIRVGQGVFDGYTF
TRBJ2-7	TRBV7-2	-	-	TGTGCCAGCAGCTTAGAAGGGAGGAGGGAGTACTTC	CASSLEGRREYF
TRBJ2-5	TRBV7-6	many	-	TGTGCCAGCAGCTTAGCGGCCTTAGAGACCCAGTACTTC	CASSLAALETQYF
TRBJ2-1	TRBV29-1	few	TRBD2	TGCAGCGTTGAAGTAGGACTAGCGGGAGGGGGTGAGCAGTTCTTC	CSVEVGLAGGGEQFF
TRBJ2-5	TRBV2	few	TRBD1	TGTGCCAACTCCCTGGACAGGGGAGAAGAGACCCAGTACTTC	CANSLDRGEETQYF
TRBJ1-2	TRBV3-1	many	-	TGTGCCAGCAGCCAAGTGGGTAGTGGCTACACCTTC	CASSQVGSGYTF
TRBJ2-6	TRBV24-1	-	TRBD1	TGTGCCACCAGCCCGGGACAGAGATACTCTGGGGCCAACGTCCTGACTTTC	CATSPGQRYSGANVLTF
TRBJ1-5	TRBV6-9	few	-	TGTGCCAGCAGTTCCGGGACACAGAGCAATCAGCCCCAGCATTTT	CASSSGTQSNQPQHF
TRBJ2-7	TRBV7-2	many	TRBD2	TGTGCCAGCAGCTTAGCGTCCGGGACTAGCCTCTACGAGCAGTACTTC	CASSLASGTSLYEQYF
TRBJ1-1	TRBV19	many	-	TGTGCCAGTAGTTTCAGGGACCTCTTCTCGAACACTGAAGCTTTCTTT	CASSFRDLFSNTEAFF
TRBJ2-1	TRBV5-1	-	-	TGCGCCAGCAGCCCGGAGGGCCTGGGGAATGAGCAGTTCTTC	CASSPEGLGNEQFF
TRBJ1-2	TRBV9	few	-	TGTGCCAGCAGTCTCGGCCCCGCCGGCGGCTACACCTTC	CASSLGPAGGYTF
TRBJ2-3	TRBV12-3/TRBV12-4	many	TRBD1	TGTGCCACCTCGGACAGGGGTGGAGATACGCAGTATTTT	CATSDRGGDTQYF
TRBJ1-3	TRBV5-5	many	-	TGTGCCAGCAGCCCACGCCGGGACGGAAGCTCTGGAAACACCATATATTTT	CASSPRRDGSSGNTIYF
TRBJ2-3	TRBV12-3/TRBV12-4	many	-	TGTGCCAGCAGTTTAGCCCGGAATAAGCAGTCGACAGATACGCAGTATTTT	CASSLARNKQSTDTQYF
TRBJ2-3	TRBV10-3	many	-	TGTGCCATCAGTGGCCCCGATACGCAGTATTTT	CAISGPDTQYF
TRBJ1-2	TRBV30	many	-	TGTGCCTGGACGGTTTACAGGGATGGCTACACCTTC	CAWTVYRDGYTF
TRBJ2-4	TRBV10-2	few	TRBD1	TGCGCCAGCAAGATAGGACAGGGGGACGTAACGGACATTCAGTACTTC	CASKIGQGDVTDIQYF
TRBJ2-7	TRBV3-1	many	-	TGTGCCAGCAGCCAAGAGGTGGCGTCCTACGAGCAGTACTTC	CASSQEVASYEQYF
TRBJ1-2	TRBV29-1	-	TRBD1	TGCAGCGTTGACCGACAGGGATCCACCTTC	CSVDRQGSTF
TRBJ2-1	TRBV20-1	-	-	TGCAGTGCTAGGTCCCTCGGGCAGGGCAACTACAATGAGCAGTTCTTC	CSARSLGQGNYNEQFF